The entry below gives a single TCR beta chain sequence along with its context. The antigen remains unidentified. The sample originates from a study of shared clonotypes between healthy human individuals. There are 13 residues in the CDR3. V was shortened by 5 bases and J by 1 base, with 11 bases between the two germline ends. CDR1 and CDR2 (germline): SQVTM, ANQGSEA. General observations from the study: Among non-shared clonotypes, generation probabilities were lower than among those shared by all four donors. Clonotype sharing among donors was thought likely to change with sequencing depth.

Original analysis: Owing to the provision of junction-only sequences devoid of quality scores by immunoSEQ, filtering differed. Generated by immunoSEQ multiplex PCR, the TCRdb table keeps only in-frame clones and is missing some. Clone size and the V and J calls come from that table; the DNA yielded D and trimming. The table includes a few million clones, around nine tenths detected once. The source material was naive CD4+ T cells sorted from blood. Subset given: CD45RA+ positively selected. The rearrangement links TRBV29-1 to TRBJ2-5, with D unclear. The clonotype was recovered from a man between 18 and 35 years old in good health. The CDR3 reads CSVRGALQETQYF. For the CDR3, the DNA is TGCAGCGTTCGAGGAGCCCTCCAAGAGACCCAGTACTTC.